A selection of T cell receptor beta chains follows, all from one sample in a study of blood T cell repertoires in COVID-19. Profiling relied on immunoSEQ multiplex PCR, and the TCRdb table lists in-frame clones only, not all of them. Among 100,000 to 150,000 clones listed, less than 90% were seen once. Specimen: peripheral blood. Receptors were obtained from a man aged 80 or over with active or convalescent COVID-19. The CDR3 runs from the conserved cysteine through the conserved F or W.

v_gene	j_gene	CDR3aa
TRBV28	TRBJ1-6	CASSGDRSNSPLHF
TRBV5-1	TRBJ2-7	CASSLAPSGGAASYEQYF
TRBV10-3	TRBJ1-1	CAISETNRAGMNTEAFF
TRBV19	TRBJ2-7	CASSRGQTYEQYF
TRBV19	TRBJ1-5	CASHRQSNQPQHF
TRBV20-1	TRBJ1-2	CSAGWTAGYTF
TRBV6-1	TRBJ1-5	CASSDTGYYSNQPQHF
TRBV10-3	TRBJ1-4	CAISESEENEKLFF
TRBV5-4	TRBJ1-1	CASSSQGDLVAFF
TRBV2	TRBJ1-2	CASSGDSTVYGYTF
TRBV7-9	TRBJ2-1	CASSLNGGARDEQFF
TRBV29-1	TRBJ2-6	CSVQFRELSGANVLTF
TRBV2	TRBJ1-5	CASTGQDQPQHF
TRBV6-2/TRBV6-3	TRBJ2-1	CASSYMIGGSGVQFF
TRBV19	TRBJ1-2	CASTSRGYYGYTF